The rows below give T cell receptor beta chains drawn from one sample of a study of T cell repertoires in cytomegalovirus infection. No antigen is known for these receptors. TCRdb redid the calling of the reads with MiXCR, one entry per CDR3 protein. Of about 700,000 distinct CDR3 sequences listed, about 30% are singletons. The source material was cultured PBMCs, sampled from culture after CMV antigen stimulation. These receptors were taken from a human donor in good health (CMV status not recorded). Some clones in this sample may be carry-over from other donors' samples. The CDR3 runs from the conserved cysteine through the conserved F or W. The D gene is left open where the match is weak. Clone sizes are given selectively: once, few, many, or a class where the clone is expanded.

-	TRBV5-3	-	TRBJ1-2	CASSLVPGTDGYTF	TGTGCCAGCAGCTTGGTACCGGGAACAGATGGCTACACCTTC
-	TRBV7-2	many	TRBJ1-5	CASMVGRGQPQHF	TGTGCCAGTATGGTGGGGAGGGGTCAGCCCCAGCATTTT
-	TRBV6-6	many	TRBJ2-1	CASSFSSTPLNEQFF	TGTGCCAGCAGTTTCTCATCGACGCCTCTCAATGAGCAGTTCTTC
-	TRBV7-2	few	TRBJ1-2	CASSPRGYYGYTF	TGTGCCAGCAGCCCAAGGGGATACTATGGCTACACCTTC
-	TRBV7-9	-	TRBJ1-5	CASSSTLAGKLKPQHF	TGTGCCAGCAGCTCGACTCTGGCAGGGAAGTTAAAACCCCAGCATTTT
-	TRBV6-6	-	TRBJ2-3	CASSYMTPLRRGPITDTQYF	TGTGCCAGCAGTTACATGACGCCCCTCCGCAGGGGTCCGATCACAGATACGCAGTATTTT
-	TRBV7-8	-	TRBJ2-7	CASSLVPNYEQYF	TGTGCCAGCAGCTTAGTGCCAAACTACGAGCAGTACTTC
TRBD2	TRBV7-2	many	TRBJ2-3	CASSSLGLAGTRDTQYF	TGTGCCAGCAGCTCACTGGGACTAGCGGGGACCCGGGATACGCAGTATTTT
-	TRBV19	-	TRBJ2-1	CASSIVGGVTYNEQFF	TGTGCCAGTAGTATAGTAGGCGGGGTAACTTACAATGAGCAGTTCTTC
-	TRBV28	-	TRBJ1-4	CASSPPRHRNEKLFF	TGTGCCAGCAGCCCCCCCCGACACCGGAATGAAAAACTGTTTTTT
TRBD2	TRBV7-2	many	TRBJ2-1	CASSSRLAHSSYNEQFF	TGTGCCAGCAGCTCCCGACTAGCGCATAGCTCCTACAATGAGCAGTTCTTC
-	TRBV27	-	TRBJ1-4	CASSLGPTNEKLFF	TGTGCCAGCAGTTTAGGCCCGACTAATGAAAAACTGTTTTTT
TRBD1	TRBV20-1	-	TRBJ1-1	CSCGQGTEAFF	TGCAGTTGCGGACAGGGGACTGAAGCTTTCTTT
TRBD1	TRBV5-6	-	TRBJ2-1	CASSPDRENNEQFF	TGTGCCAGCAGCCCGGACAGGGAAAACAATGAGCAGTTCTTC
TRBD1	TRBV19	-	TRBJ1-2	CASSKVLGQGNYGYTF	TGTGCCAGTAGTAAGGTCCTGGGACAGGGGAACTATGGCTACACCTTC
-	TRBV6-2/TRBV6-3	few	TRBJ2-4	CASRHRDPAPAKNIQYF	TGTGCCAGCAGGCACCGGGACCCAGCACCGGCCAAAAACATTCAGTACTTC
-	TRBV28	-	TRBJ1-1	CASSFLRGGVNTEAFF	TGTGCCAGCAGCTTCCTGCGCGGGGGGGTGAACACTGAAGCTTTCTTT
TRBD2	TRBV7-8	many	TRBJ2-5	CASSSRGGGETQYF	TGTGCCAGCAGCAGCCGGGGGGGAGGAGAGACCCAGTACTTC
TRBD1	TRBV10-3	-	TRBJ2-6	CAISGAVRTGDAGANVLTF	TGTGCCATCAGTGGAGCCGTGCGGACAGGGGATGCTGGGGCCAACGTCCTGACTTTC
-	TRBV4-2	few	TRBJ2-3	CASSQDGTDTQYF	TGTGCCAGCAGCCAAGATGGCACAGATACGCAGTATTTT
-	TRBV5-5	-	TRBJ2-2	CASSLRGLAPAGGELFF	TGTGCCAGCAGCTTACGGGGGCTAGCCCCTGCAGGTGGGGAGCTGTTTTTT
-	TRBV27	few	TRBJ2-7	CASSPLWDTDYEQYF	TGTGCCAGCAGCCCCTTGTGGGACACCGACTACGAGCAGTACTTC
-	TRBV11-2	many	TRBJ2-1	CASSLEGTGDYEQFF	TGTGCCAGCAGCTTAGAAGGGACTGGGGATTATGAGCAGTTCTTC